The 23 T cell receptor beta chains reported below all come from one sample, sequenced in a study of shared clonotypes between healthy human individuals. The data were produced by immunoSEQ multiplex PCR, yet TCRdb's version contains in-frame clones alone and is incomplete. Found here are 2 million to 2.5 million clones, about nine tenths of them singletons; the top ten hold around 0.4%. What was sequenced was naive CD4+ T cells from PBMCs. Subset denoted: CD45RA+ positively selected. The source of these receptors is a man between 18 and 29 years old in good health. Some clones in this sample may be carry-over from other donors' samples.

The chain links TRBV5-1 to TRBJ2-1; 11 nucleotides align to TRBD1. J gave up 6 bases and V 7 bases, and 9 bases lay outside the gene matches. The CDR3 has 15 amino acids. Germline V gene lookup returns CDR1 SGHRS and CDR2 YFSETQ. The CDR3 here is CASGPGTGGGNEQFF. CDR3 nucleotide sequence: TGCGCCAGCGGACCCGGGACAGGGGGTGGCAATGAGCAGTTCTTC.

The rearrangement links TRBV7-2 to TRBJ2-3, with 7 bases that match TRBD2. The CDR3 has 15 residues. The J segment lost 7 bases and the V segment lost 2 bases, leaving 9 bases of the junction unmatched. In germline, CDR1 is SGHTA, CDR2 FQGNSA. The CDR3 bases are TGTGCCAGCAGCTTACTAGCGGACATACCAAATACGCAGTATTTT. Translating gives CASSLLADIPNTQYF. Filled out from reference TRBV7-2 and TRBJ2-3, the complete variable domain reads GAGVSQSPSNKVTEKGKDVELRCDPISGHTALYWYRQSLGQGLEFLIYFQGNSAPDKSGLPSDRFSAERTGGSVSTLTIQRTQQEDSAVYLCASSLLADIPNTQYFGPGTRLTVL.

The chain recombines TRBV5-6 with TRBJ2-1; 10 bases align to TRBD1. After removal of 5 bases from V and 5 bases from J, the junction contained 7 bases not matched to a gene. CDR3 length: 15 residues. Germline V CDR1 and CDR2: SGHDT, YYEEEE. The CDR3 reads CASSLQTGGDNEQFF. Written as DNA, the CDR3 is TGTGCCAGCAGTCTCCAGACAGGGGGCGACAATGAGCAGTTCTTC.

V is TRBV2 and J is TRBJ2-2; D gene uncertain. From germline, CDR1 is SNHLY and CDR2 FYNNEI. V dropped 5 bases and J dropped 6 bases, with 16 bases sitting between them. The CDR3 contains 15 residues. CDR3 loop: CASSLGTVLAGELFF. DNA for the CDR3: TGTGCCAGCAGTTTGGGTACAGTCCTCGCCGGGGAGCTGTTTTTT.

This sequence joins TRBV6-1 and TRBJ2-2, with TRBD1 matching over 10 bases. With 4 bases clipped from V and 3 bases from J, the junction kept 14 bases outside the gene matches. This CDR3 has 19 amino acids. The germline V gene encodes CDR1 MNHNS and CDR2 SASEGT. The CDR3 loop is CASSVRQGAVAGYTGELFF. The CDR3 coding sequence is TGTGCCAGCAGTGTCAGACAGGGGGCGGTGGCGGGATACACCGGGGAGCTGTTTTTT.

V usage is TRBV5-1 and J usage is TRBJ1-4; 11 nucleotides agree with TRBD1. The CDR3 is 19 residues long. V gave up 0 bases and J gave up 8 bases; unmatched junction bases: 15. CDR1 is SGHRS, CDR2 YFSETQ, per germline. The CDR3 loop is CASSLVPAGQGVNREKLFF. The CDR3 nucleotides are TGCGCCAGCAGCTTGGTCCCGGCGGGACAGGGGGTAAATAGGGAAAAACTGTTTTTT. The full variable domain, completed using reference TRBV5-1 and TRBJ1-4, is KAGVTQTPRYLIKTRGQQVTLSCSPISGHRSVSWYQQTPGQGLQFLFEYFSETQRNKGNFPGRFSGRQFSNSRSEMNVSTLELGDSALYLCASSLVPAGQGVNREKLFFGSGTQLSVL.

The chain uses TRBV29-1 and TRBJ2-5; 9 nucleotides match TRBD1. V dropped 6 bases and J dropped 1; count of bases not matched to a gene: 3. The CDR3 has 13 residues. Germline assignment: CDR1 SQVTM and CDR2 ANQGSEA. The CDR3 bases are TGCAGCGTACAGGGGGCGGGCCAAGAGACCCAGTACTTC. Protein product: CSVQGAGQETQYF.

The chain combines TRBV6-6 with TRBJ2-7, with 8 bases aligning to TRBD2. The CDR3 has 13 amino acids. Losses at the gene ends were 4 bases for V and 3 bases for J; bases not matched to a gene: 2. Germline CDR1 reads MNHNY; CDR2 reads SVGAGI (reference sequence). CDR3 sequence reads: CASSLAGIYEQYF. CDR3 nucleotides: TGTGCCAGCAGTTTAGCGGGAATCTACGAGCAGTACTTC.

On this clone: This specimen includes other DNA sequences encoding the same CDR3. The chain couples TRBV5-4 to TRBJ1-1; a possible D gene is TRBD1 (6 bases). CDR1 is SGHNT, CDR2 YYREEE, per germline (reference sequence). The CDR3 covers 13 residues. V lost 4 bases, J lost 4 bases, and 11 bases lay in between. The DNA of the CDR3 is TGTGCCAGCAGCCCCGACAGGATCACTGAAGCTTTCTTT. This gives the protein CASSPDRITEAFF.

The count of this clone is one. The CDR3 nucleotides are TGTGCCATCTCAGCAGAGGATACGCAGTATTTT. Its translation: CAISAEDTQYF. The chain employs TRBV10-3 and TRBJ2-3, with D uncertain. Trimming cost V 8 bases and J 6 bases, with 9 bases left between them. CDR1 and CDR2 from the germline V gene are ENHRY and SYGVKD. This CDR3 is built from 11 residues.

The chain is built from TRBV2 and TRBJ1-1; D uncertain. The CDR3 sequence is 16 residues long. The V and J ends lost 7 bases and 3 bases respectively, with 21 bases between them. Germline lookup yields CDR1 SNHLY and CDR2 FYNNEI. CDR3 nucleotides: TGTGCCAGCATAAATCCCGGCTCAAGACGGTACACTGAAGCTTTCTTT. Translation: CASINPGSRRYTEAFF.

This clone has only one observation. V usage is TRBV5-5 and J usage is TRBJ1-2; D might be TRBD1 (5 bases). V was clipped by 4 bases and J by 4 bases, with 17 bases between them. The CDR3 contains 15 residues. Germline CDR1 SGHKS, CDR2 YYEKEE (reference sequence). CDR3 nucleotide sequence: TGTGCCAGCAGCAGGGACGACACCGCCCCCTATGGCTACACCTTC. Translating gives CASSRDDTAPYGYTF.

The chain carries TRBV15 and TRBJ2-1; the D is unclear. Germline V gives CDR1 LNHNV, CDR2 YYDKDF (reference sequence). Deletions cut 0 bases from V and 3 bases from J, with 12 bases between. The CDR3 consists of 16 residues. CDR3 protein: CATSRDPKVGYNEQFF. In nucleotides, the CDR3 is TGTGCCACCAGCAGAGACCCTAAGGTGGGCTACAATGAGCAGTTCTTC.

The chain joins TRBV7-9 to TRBJ1-2; D call uncertain. Germline CDR1 and CDR2: SEHNR and FQNEAQ (reference sequence). The V end was cut by 2 bases, the J end by 8 bases, with 9 bases between. The CDR3 contains 12 residues. The CDR3 reads CASSLSSGGYTF. The DNA for the CDR3 is TGTGCCAGCAGCTTATCTTCTGGGGGCTACACCTTC.

The chain uses TRBV9 and TRBJ1-4, with TRBD1 identical over 8 bases. V lost 4 bases, J lost 5 bases, and 10 bases stayed unmatched. Germline CDR1 SGDLS, CDR2 YYNGEE. The CDR3 has 16 amino acids. This CDR3 is CASSRTGTRLNEKLFF. CDR3 nucleotide sequence: TGTGCCAGCAGCCGGACAGGGACCCGCCTGAATGAAAAACTGTTTTTT.

Of note for this clone: The sample contains more than one DNA sequence encoding this CDR3. V usage is TRBV18 and J usage is TRBJ1-3, with D maybe TRBD1 (6 bases). V lost 3 bases to trimming and J lost 0 bases, with 6 bases between them. This CDR3 spans 14 amino acids. Germline V gene sequence: CDR1 KGHSH, CDR2 LQKENI. CDR3 residues: CASSPDSSGNTIYF. DNA of the CDR3: TGTGCCAGCTCACCGGACAGCTCTGGAAACACCATATATTTT. Combining the CDR3 with reference TRBV18 and TRBJ1-3 gives the whole variable domain NAGVMQNPRHLVRRRGQEARLRCSPMKGHSHVYWYRQLPEEGLKFMVYLQKENIIDESGMPKERFSAEFPKEGPSILRIQQVVRGDSAAYFCASSPDSSGNTIYFGEGSWLTVV.

The gene calls are TRBV27 and TRBJ1-1; tentatively, D is TRBD1 (5 bases). The CDR3 runs 16 residues. The germline V and J ends were trimmed by 0 bases and 6 bases, with 17 bases remaining between them. The germline gives CDR1 MNHEY, CDR2 SMNVEV (reference sequence). The CDR3 is CASSLSPSFGGAEAFF. As DNA, the CDR3 is TGTGCCAGCAGTTTATCGCCCTCGTTTGGGGGTGCTGAAGCTTTCTTT.

The chain uses TRBV9 and TRBJ2-7; TRBD2 matches 9 bases. The CDR3 consists of 16 residues. Trimming cost V 0 bases and J 3 bases; bases outside gene matches: 7. CDR1 and CDR2 from the germline V gene are SGDLS and YYNGEE. DNA of the CDR3: TGTGCCAGCAGCGTAGGTGGTAGCGGGAGATACTACGAGCAGTACTTC. It translates to CASSVGGSGRYYEQYF. Variable domain in full (rest from reference TRBV9 and TRBJ2-7): DSGVTQTPKHLITATGQRVTLRCSPRSGDLSVYWYQQSLDQGLQFLIQYYNGEERAKGNILERFSAQQFPDLHSELNLSSLELGDSALYFCASSVGGSGRYYEQYFGPGTRLTVT.

The chain carries TRBV7-7 and TRBJ2-7; 10 bases fit TRBD2. Germline CDR1 SSHAT, CDR2 FNYEAQ (reference sequence). This CDR3 has 15 amino acids. V trimming: 5 bases; J trimming: 0 bases; junction bases outside the gene matches: 4. The CDR3 protein is CASSPGTSDSYEQYF. The DNA of the CDR3 is TGTGCCAGCAGCCCCGGGACTAGCGACTCCTACGAGCAGTACTTC.

J is TRBJ2-2 and V is TRBV10-3; 9 positions match TRBD1. The length of the CDR3 is 14 residues. After removal of 6 bases from V and 6 bases from J, the junction contained 5 bases not matched to a gene. CDR1 is ENHRY and CDR2 is SYGVKD in the germline V gene. The CDR3 sequence is CAIRGQGRPGELFF. DNA for the CDR3: TGTGCCATCAGGGGACAGGGTCGGCCCGGGGAGCTGTTTTTT.

J is TRBJ2-1 and V is TRBV11-1; D might be TRBD1 (6 bases). Trimming removed 3 bases from V and 0 bases from J, with 9 bases in between. The CDR3 consists of 15 residues. The germline gives CDR1 SGHAT, CDR2 FQDESV (reference sequence). CDR3 nucleotide sequence: TGTGCCAGCAGCTTCCTGGACAGCTCCTACAATGAGCAGTTCTTC. It encodes CASSFLDSSYNEQFF.

This sequence joins TRBV28 and TRBJ1-1; TRBD1 is a possible D gene (6 bases). CDR1 MDHEN and CDR2 SYDVKM come from the germline V gene. The CDR3 has 15 residues. V was shortened by 2 bases and J by 1 base, with 11 bases between the two germline ends. CDR3 residues: CASSLGRGANTEAFF. The CDR3 DNA follows: TGTGCCAGCAGTTTAGGGCGGGGGGCGAACACTGAAGCTTTCTTT.

This clone came up a few times. V is TRBV11-1 and J is TRBJ1-2; D might be TRBD1 (5 bases). Trimming removed 4 bases at V and 3 bases at J, with 9 bases between. The CDR3 contains 13 residues. Germline CDR1 is SGHAT and CDR2 is FQDESV (reference sequence). The CDR3 sequence: CASSSGTDYGYTF. The CDR3 DNA reads TGTGCCAGCAGCTCCGGGACGGACTATGGCTACACCTTC. The full variable domain, in which reference TRBV11-1 and TRBJ1-2 provide the parts outside the CDR3, is EAEVAQSPRYKITEKSQAVAFWCDPISGHATLYWYRQILGQGPELLVQFQDESVVDDSQLPKDRFSAERLKGVDSTLKIQPAELGDSAMYLCASSSGTDYGYTFGSGTRLTVV.